This passage covers 17 T cell receptor beta chains from one sample sequenced in a study of tumor and adjacent non-tumor tissue in lung cancer. No cell sorting was done before RNA was extracted from the tissue. Three rounds of nested PCR, following a modified ARM-PCR protocol, produced the TCRbeta library. MiXCR was run by TCRdb on the multiplex PCR reads, yielding one entry per CDR3 protein. Of roughly 220,000 distinct CDR3 sequences listed, less than 80% are singletons. Sequencing used lung tumor tissue. The receptors were sampled from a man aged 55 to 70 with non-small cell lung cancer.

Note on this clonotype: A much larger clone sits a single nucleotide away, making a read error possible. The rearrangement links TRBV10-2 to TRBJ2-5; 8 positions match TRBD2. The length of the CDR3 is 12 residues. Germline CDR1 reads WSHSY; CDR2 reads SAAADI. The trim removed 7 bases at V and 8 bases at J, leaving 6 bases unmatched. The CDR3 reads CASTGTRDTQYF. CDR3 coding DNA: TGCGCCAGCACAGGGACTAGAGATACCCAGTACTTC.

The chain links TRBV6-1 to TRBJ1-6, with 10 bases matching TRBD1. This CDR3 has 16 residues. Germline V lookup: CDR1 MNHNS, CDR2 SASEGT. Trimming took 6 bases from V and 3 from J; bases not matched to a gene: 5. The CDR3 sequence is CASSPGQGVYNSPLHF. DNA for the CDR3: TGTGCCAGCAGCCCTGGACAGGGGGTCTATAATTCACCCCTCCACTTT.

This chain uses TRBV11-3 with TRBJ2-7; 11 bases agree with TRBD2. Losses at the gene ends were 4 bases for V and 6 bases for J; bases not matched to a gene: 5. This CDR3 has 14 residues. Germline CDR1 reads SGHNT; CDR2 reads YENEEA. The CDR3 coding sequence is TGTGCCAGCAGCTGTAGCGGGAGGGCCGGCGAGCAGTACTTC. Its protein product is CASSCSGRAGEQYF. Full variable domain (missing parts from reference TRBV11-3 and TRBJ2-7): EAGVVQSPRYKIIEKKQPVAFWCNPISGHNTLYWYLQNLGQGPELLIRYENEEAVDDSQLPKDRFSAERLKGVDSTLKIQPAELGDSAVYLCASSCSGRAGEQYFGPGTRLTVT.

The count of this clonotype is one. An end of the junction does not agree with germline; a read error may underlie this. The chain employs TRBV11-2 and TRBJ1-1, with a tentative D call TRBD1 (6 bases). The V gene's germline CDR1 is SGHAT and CDR2 FQNNGV. This CDR3 contains 18 residues. The CDR3 nucleotides read TGTTCCAGCAGCTTAGTTGTCGGGGACAAATGGGCGAACACTGAAGCTTTCTTT. Translating gives CSSSLVVGDKWANTEAFF.

This clonotype occurred a few times. This chain links TRBV7-8 with TRBJ2-7; D gene uncertain. With 1 base removed from V and 0 bases from J, the gap between germline ends came to 10 bases. The CDR3 is made up of 15 amino acids. The germline V gene has CDR1 SGHVS and CDR2 FQNEAQ. DNA of the CDR3: TGTGCCAGCAGCTTAGGGGTCGGTATCTCCTACGAGCAGTACTTC. Its protein is CASSLGVGISYEQYF.

About this clonotype itself: The junction differs from germline at one of its ends, possibly a read error. J is TRBJ1-5 and V is TRBV20-1, with 7 positions matching TRBD1. Germline V gene data show CDR1 as DFQATT and CDR2 as SNEGSKA (reference sequence). CDR3 length: 14 residues. This CDR3 reads CNAKTGTNNQPQHF. The CDR3, as DNA: TGCAATGCTAAGACAGGGACAAACAATCAGCCCCAGCATTTT.

The CDR3 region has the DNA TGTGCCAGTAGCAAAGTTGGGGGGACAGGGAACTACGAGCAGTACTTC. Its translation is CASSKVGGTGNYEQYF. The chain uses TRBV4-2 and TRBJ2-7; 9 positions agree with TRBD1. The trim removed 9 bases at V and 3 bases at J, leaving 15 bases unmatched. Looked up from germline, CDR1 is LGHNA and CDR2 is YNFKEQ. The CDR3 covers 16 residues.

V is TRBV20-1 and J is TRBJ2-1; 8 bases match TRBD2. Per the germline V gene, CDR1 is DFQATT and CDR2 is SNEGSKA (reference sequence). The CDR3 covers 13 residues. V dropped 3 bases and J dropped 6; count of bases not matched to a gene: 4. CDR3 loop: CSASTSGLNEQFF. CDR3 coding DNA: TGCAGTGCTAGTACTAGCGGTCTCAATGAGCAGTTCTTC.

Comment on this clonotype: Compared with germline, one end of the junction differs, possibly owing to a read error. The chain recombines TRBV11-3 with TRBJ2-5; 8 bases fit TRBD1. This CDR3 comprises 14 residues. The V gene's germline CDR1 is SGHNT and CDR2 YENEEA. The CDR3 bases are TGTGCCAGCAGGCTGACAGGGGACTGGGAGACGCAGTACTTC. Encoded protein: CASRLTGDWETQYF.

Concerning this clonotype: It may be a read error: a sequence one base away is much more abundant. The chain has TRBV20-1 and TRBJ1-1; 8 nucleotides line up with TRBD1. There are 15 residues in the CDR3. The J segment lost 0 bases and the V segment lost 4 bases, leaving 7 bases of the junction unmatched. The germline CDR1 and CDR2 sequences are DFQATT and SNEGSKA (reference sequence). The DNA for the CDR3 is TGCAGTGCTACAGGGGGCCCAGCCCTGAACACTGAAGCTTTCTTT. It translates to CSATGGPALNTEAFF.

This clonotype was seen a handful of times. CDR3 sequence reads: CASSYILGTSNTGELFF. CDR3 DNA sequence: TGTGCCAGCAGTTACATCCTGGGGACATCAAACACCGGGGAGCTGTTTTTT. The chain recombines TRBV6-2 or TRBV6-3 with TRBJ2-2; a possible D gene is TRBD1 (6 bases). Between the trimmed V and J ends, which lost 2 bases and 2 bases, there was a span of 15 bases. CDR1 and CDR2 (germline): MNHEY, SVGEGT. The CDR3 loop spans 17 amino acids.

This sequence joins TRBV6-5 and TRBJ1-4; possible D gene TRBD1, 6 bases. Trimming cost V 0 bases and J 14 bases, with 13 bases left between them. Germline V CDR1 and CDR2: MNHEY, SVGAGI. This CDR3 comprises 13 residues. The CDR3 nucleotides read TGTGCCAGCAGTTACTCCCGGGACACCTTCCTGTTTTTT. This translates into CASSYSRDTFLFF.

The V and J genes are TRBV6-1 and TRBJ2-5; the D gene is possibly TRBD1 (6 bases). CDR1 and CDR2 from the germline V gene are MNHNS and SASEGT. The CDR3 has 15 amino acids. Trimming pared 6 bases from V and 4 bases from J, leaving 18 bases between. The CDR3 coding sequence is TGTGCCAGCAGCCCCAGGGGCAGGGGAAGAGAGACCCAGTACTTC. It yields the protein CASSPRGRGRETQYF.

To note about this clonotype: The junction differs from germline at one of its ends, possibly a read error. This chain joins TRBV11-3 and TRBJ2-7; no reliable D call. This CDR3 region has 14 residues. Germline-derived CDR1 and CDR2 are SGHNT and YENEEA. CDR3 in amino acids: CASSLAVRAYEQYF. Written as DNA, the CDR3 is TGTGCCAGCAGCTTAGCTGTCAGAGCCTACGAACAGTACTTC.

Worth noting for this clonotype: A much larger clone lies a single base off, so this may be a read error. The chain is built from TRBV20-1 and TRBJ1-2; unclear D gene. The germline CDR1 and CDR2 sequences are DFQATT and SNEGSKA (reference sequence). The CDR3 extends over 14 amino acids. The CDR3 region is CIARDGSVNYGYTF. DNA for the CDR3: TGCATTGCTAGAGATGGGTCTGTCAACTATGGCTACACCTTC.

There are many counts of this clonotype. The chain uses TRBV10-3 and TRBJ2-7; 7 bases fit TRBD2. Germline V gene data show CDR1 as ENHRY and CDR2 as SYGVKD. The CDR3 extends over 12 amino acids. The V and J ends lost 8 bases and 3 bases, in that order; junction bases with no gene match: 4. Written as DNA, the CDR3 is TGTGCCATCCAGGGACTAAACTACGAGCAGTACTTC. Protein product: CAIQGLNYEQYF.

Notes on this clonotype: One end of the junction is discordant with germline, which a read error may explain. The chain has TRBV5-1 and TRBJ2-2, with a weak D call TRBD2 (5 bases). The CDR3 totals 16 residues. Germline CDR1 SGHRS, CDR2 YFSETQ. The CDR3: CASRTQTNGNIGELFF. Here the CDR3 DNA reads TGCGCCAGCCGCACCCAGACTAACGGGAACATCGGGGAGCTGTTTTTT. Full variable domain (remainder filled in from reference TRBV5-1 and TRBJ2-2): KAGVTQTPRYLIKTRGQQVTLSCSPISGHRSVSWYQQTPGQGLQFLFEYFSETQRNKGNFPGRFSGRQFSNSRSEMNVSTLELGDSALYLCASRTQTNGNIGELFFGEGSRLTVL.